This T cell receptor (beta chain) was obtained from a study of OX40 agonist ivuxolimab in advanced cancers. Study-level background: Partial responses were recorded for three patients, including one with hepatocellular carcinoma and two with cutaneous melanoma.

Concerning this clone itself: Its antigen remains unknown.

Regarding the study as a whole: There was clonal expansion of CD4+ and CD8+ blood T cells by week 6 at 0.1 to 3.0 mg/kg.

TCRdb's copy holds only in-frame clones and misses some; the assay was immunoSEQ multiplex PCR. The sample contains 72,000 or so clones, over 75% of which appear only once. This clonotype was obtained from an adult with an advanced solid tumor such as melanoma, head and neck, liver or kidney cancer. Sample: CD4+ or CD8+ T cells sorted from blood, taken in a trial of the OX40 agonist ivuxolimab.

The CDR3 sequence is CASSPLDRGRTPYNEQFF. DNA of the CDR3: TGTGCCAGCAGCCCACTTGACAGGGGGCGTACGCCCTACAATGAGCAGTTCTTC. V usage is TRBV7-7 and J usage is TRBJ2-1; 10 bases map to TRBD1. The V segment lost 5 bases and the J segment 2 bases; nucleotides outside the gene matches: 12. The CDR3 is 18 residues long. The germline V gene has CDR1 SSHAT and CDR2 FNYEAQ (reference sequence).